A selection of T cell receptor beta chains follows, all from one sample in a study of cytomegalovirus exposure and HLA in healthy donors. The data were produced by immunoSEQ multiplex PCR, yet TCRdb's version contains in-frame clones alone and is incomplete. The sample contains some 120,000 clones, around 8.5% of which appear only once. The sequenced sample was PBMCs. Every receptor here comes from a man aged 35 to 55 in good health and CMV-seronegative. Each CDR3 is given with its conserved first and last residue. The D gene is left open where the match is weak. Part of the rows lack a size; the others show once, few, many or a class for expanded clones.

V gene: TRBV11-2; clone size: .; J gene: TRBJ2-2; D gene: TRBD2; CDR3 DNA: TGTGCCAGCAGCCATGGGACTAGAGCCGGGGAGCTGTTTTTT; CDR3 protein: CASSHGTRAGELFF
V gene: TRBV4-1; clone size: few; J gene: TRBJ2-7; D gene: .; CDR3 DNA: TGCGCCAGCAGCCTATCCGAGGCCTTCTACGAGCAGTACTTC; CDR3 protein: CASSLSEAFYEQYF
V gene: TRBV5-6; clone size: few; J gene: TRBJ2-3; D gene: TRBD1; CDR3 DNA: TGTGCCAGCAGAAGAGCCGGGACAGGGGGCACAGATACGCAGTATTTT; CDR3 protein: CASRRAGTGGTDTQYF
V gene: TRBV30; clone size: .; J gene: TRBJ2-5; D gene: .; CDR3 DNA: TGTGCCTGGAGTGTCCGGTGGGGGCGAGGAGAGACCCAGTACTTC; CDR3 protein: CAWSVRWGRGETQYF
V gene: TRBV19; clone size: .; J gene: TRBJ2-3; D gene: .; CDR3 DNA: TGTGCCAGTAGTATAGGGCAGAGCACAGATACGCAGTATTTT; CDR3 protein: CASSIGQSTDTQYF
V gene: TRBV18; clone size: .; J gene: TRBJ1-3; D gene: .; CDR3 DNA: TGTGCCAGCTCACCAAGGATGCCAGGGGCCCACTCTGGAAACACCATATATTTT; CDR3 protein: CASSPRMPGAHSGNTIYF
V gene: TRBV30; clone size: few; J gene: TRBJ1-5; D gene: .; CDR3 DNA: TGTGCCTGGAGTCATAAGGGGTGGAGCAATCAGCCCCAGCATTTT; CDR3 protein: CAWSHKGWSNQPQHF
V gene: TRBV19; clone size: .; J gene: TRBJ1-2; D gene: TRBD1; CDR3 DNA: TGTGCCAGTAGTATAGCGGGACAGGGTCACTATGGCTACACCTTC; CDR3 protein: CASSIAGQGHYGYTF
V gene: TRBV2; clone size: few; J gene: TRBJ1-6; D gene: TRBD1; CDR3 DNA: TGTGCCAGCATTCAGTCGACCGGACAGGGAGGTAGTTCACCCCTCCACTTT; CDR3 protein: CASIQSTGQGGSSPLHF
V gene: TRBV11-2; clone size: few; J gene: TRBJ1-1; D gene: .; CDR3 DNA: TGTGCCAGCACCGACTTCGGGGATCGGACTGAAGCTTTCTTT; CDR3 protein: CASTDFGDRTEAFF
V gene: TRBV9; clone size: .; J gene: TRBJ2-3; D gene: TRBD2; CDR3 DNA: TGTGCCAGCAGCTTTAGCGGGGGGCCCACAGATACGCAGTATTTT; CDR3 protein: CASSFSGGPTDTQYF
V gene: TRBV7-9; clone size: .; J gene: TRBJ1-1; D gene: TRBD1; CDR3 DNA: TGTGCCAGCAGCTCGCGCCCGGGACAGGGAACAACTGAAGCTTTCTTT; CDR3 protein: CASSSRPGQGTTEAFF
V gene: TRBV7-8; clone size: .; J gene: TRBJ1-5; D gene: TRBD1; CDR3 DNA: TGTGCCAGCAGCTTAGCCGGGACAGGGCTACAGCCCCAGCATTTT; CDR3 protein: CASSLAGTGLQPQHF
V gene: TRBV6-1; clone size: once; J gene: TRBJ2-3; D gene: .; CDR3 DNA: TGTGCCCACGGACAGTCTCTAGATACGCAGTATTTT; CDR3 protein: CAHGQSLDTQYF
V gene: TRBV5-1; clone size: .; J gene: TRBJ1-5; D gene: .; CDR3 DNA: TGCGCCAGCAGCATAGGCCCACAGGACCCGAGCAATCAGCCCCAGCATTTT; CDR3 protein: CASSIGPQDPSNQPQHF
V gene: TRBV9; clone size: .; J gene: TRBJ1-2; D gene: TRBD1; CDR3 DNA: TGTGCCAGCAGCGTAGGGGACAGAGGGGGCTATGGCTACACCTTC; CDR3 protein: CASSVGDRGGYGYTF
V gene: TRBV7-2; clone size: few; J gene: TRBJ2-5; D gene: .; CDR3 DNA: TGTGCCAGCACCCAAACTACCATTCAAGAGACCCAGTACTTC; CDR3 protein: CASTQTTIQETQYF
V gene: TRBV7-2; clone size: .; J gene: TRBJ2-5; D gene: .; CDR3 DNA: TGTGCCAGCAGCCCCGGACGGAGGGAGGAGACCCAGTACTTC; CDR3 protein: CASSPGRREETQYF
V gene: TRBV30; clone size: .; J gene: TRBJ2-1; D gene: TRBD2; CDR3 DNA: TGTGCCTGGAACCCGGGACTAGCGGAAAATGAGCAGTTCTTC; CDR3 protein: CAWNPGLAENEQFF
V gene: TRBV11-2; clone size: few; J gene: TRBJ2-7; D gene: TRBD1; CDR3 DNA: TGTGCCAGCAGCCAGCCCGGGACAGGGGACTACGAGCAGTACTTC; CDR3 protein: CASSQPGTGDYEQYF
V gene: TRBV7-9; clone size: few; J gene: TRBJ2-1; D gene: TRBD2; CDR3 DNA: TGTGCCAGCAGCTTAGGACTAGCGGGGACCAATGAGCAGTTCTTC; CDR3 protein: CASSLGLAGTNEQFF
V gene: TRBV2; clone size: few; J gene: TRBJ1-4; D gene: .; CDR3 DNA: TGTGCCAGCAGTGAGGGACTTCTATTATTGTTTTTT; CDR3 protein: CASSEGLLLLFF
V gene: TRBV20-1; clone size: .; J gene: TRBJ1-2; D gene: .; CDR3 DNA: TGCAGTGAGGTCCCAGGGGTAGGCTACACCTTC; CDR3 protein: CSEVPGVGYTF
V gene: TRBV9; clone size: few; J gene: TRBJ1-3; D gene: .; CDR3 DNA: TGTGCCAGCAGCTCCTACCGAAACACCATATATTTT; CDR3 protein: CASSSYRNTIYF
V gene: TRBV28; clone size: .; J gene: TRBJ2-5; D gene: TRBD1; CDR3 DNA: TGTGCCAGCAGTTTAGGGGACAGGTTAGGAGAGACCCAGTACTTC; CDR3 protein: CASSLGDRLGETQYF
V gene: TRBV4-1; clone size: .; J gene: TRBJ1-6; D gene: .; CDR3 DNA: TGCGCCAGCAGCCCACGGACAGCTTATAATTCACCCCTCCACTTT; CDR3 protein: CASSPRTAYNSPLHF
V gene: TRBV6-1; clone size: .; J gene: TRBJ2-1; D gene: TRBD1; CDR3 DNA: TGTGCCAGCAGTCGGACAGGGGGTAATGAGCAGTTCTTC; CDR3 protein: CASSRTGGNEQFF
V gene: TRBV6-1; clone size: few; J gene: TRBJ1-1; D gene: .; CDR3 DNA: TGTGCCAGCAGTGACTTCGGGTGGATCACTGAAGCTTTCTTT; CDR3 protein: CASSDFGWITEAFF
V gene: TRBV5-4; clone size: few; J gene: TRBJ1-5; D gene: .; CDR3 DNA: TGTGCCAGCAGCCAGGGTCCCCAGAATCATCAGCCCCAGCATTTT; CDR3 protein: CASSQGPQNHQPQHF
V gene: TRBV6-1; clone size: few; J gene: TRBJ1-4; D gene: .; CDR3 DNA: TGTGCCAGCCTAGACAGACAAAATGAAAAACTGTTTTTT; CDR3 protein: CASLDRQNEKLFF
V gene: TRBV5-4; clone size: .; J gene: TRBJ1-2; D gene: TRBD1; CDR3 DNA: TGTGCCAGCAGCTATCCGGGACAGGGGGTGAATGGCTACACCTTC; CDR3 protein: CASSYPGQGVNGYTF
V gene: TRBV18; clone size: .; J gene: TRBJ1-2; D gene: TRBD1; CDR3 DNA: TGTGCCAGCTCACCGACAGGGCCGGACTATGGCTACACCTTC; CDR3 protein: CASSPTGPDYGYTF
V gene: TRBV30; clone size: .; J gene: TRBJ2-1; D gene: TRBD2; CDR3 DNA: TGTGCCTGGAGTGGATCAGCGGGGGGGTACAATGAGCAGTTCTTC; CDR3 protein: CAWSGSAGGYNEQFF
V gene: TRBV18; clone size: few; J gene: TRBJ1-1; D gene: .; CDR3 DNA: TGTGCCAGCTCACCACCGCCAGGGTCGAACACTGAAGCTTTCTTT; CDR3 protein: CASSPPPGSNTEAFF
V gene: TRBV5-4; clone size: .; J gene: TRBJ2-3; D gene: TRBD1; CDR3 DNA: TGTGCCAGCAGCACGGACAGGGGGACAGATACGCAGTATTTT; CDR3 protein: CASSTDRGTDTQYF
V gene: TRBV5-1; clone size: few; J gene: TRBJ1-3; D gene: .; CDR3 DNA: TGCGCCAGCAGCCTAGGGGGACCTGGAAACACCATATATTTT; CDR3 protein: CASSLGGPGNTIYF
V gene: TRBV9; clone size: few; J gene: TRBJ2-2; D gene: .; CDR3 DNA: TGTGCCAGCAGCGTGTCCGGGGACACCGGGGAGCTGTTTTTT; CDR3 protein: CASSVSGDTGELFF
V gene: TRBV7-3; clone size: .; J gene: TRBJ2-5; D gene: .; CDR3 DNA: TGTGCCAGCAGCTCCAATTCAGGGCAGACCCAGTACTTC; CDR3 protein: CASSSNSGQTQYF
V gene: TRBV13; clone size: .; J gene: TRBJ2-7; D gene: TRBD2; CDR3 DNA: TGTGCCAGCAGCCCACCTCTAGCGGAGGGTACCTACGAGCAGTACTTC; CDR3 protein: CASSPPLAEGTYEQYF
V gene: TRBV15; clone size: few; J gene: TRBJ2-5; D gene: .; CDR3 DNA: TGTGCCACCAGCAGAGTACAGGCCAGGACCCAGTACTTC; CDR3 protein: CATSRVQARTQYF
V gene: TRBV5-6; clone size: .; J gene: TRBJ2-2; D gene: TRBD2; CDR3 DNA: TGTGCCAGCAGTTGGGGGGGTGAGAACACCGGGGAGCTGTTTTTT; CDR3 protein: CASSWGGENTGELFF
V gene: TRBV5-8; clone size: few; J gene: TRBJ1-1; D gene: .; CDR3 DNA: TGTGCCAGCAGCTTGCCGTACAGCCCTCGGACTGAAGCTTTCTTT; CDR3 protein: CASSLPYSPRTEAFF
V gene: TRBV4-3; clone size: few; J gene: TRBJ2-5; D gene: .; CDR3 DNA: TGCGCCAGCAGCCAAGACTTGCAAGAGACCCAGTACTTC; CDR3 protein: CASSQDLQETQYF
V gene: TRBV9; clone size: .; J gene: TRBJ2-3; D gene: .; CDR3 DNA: TGTGCCAGCAGCGTAGCGGGTAGCACAGATACGCAGTATTTT; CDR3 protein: CASSVAGSTDTQYF
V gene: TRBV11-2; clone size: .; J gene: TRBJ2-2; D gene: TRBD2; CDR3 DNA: TGTGCCAGCAGTCGTACTCCGGGACTAGGGAATTCCGGGGAGCTGTTTTTT; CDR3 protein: CASSRTPGLGNSGELFF
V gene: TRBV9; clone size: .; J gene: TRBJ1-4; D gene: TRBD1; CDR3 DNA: TGTGCCAGCAGTGAGGGACAGGGGAATGAAAAACTGTTTTTT; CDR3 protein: CASSEGQGNEKLFF
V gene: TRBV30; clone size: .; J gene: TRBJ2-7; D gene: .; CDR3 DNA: TGTGCCTGGAGGGACAGCTACGAGCAGTACTTC; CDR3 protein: CAWRDSYEQYF
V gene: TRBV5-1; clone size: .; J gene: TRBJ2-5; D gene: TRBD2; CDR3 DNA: TGCGCCAGCAGCTTGGTGGCTAGCGGGAACCAAGAGACCCAGTACTTC; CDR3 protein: CASSLVASGNQETQYF
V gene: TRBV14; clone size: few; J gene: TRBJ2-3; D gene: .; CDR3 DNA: TGTGCCAGCAGCAACAGGCAATATACGCAGTATTTT; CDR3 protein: CASSNRQYTQYF
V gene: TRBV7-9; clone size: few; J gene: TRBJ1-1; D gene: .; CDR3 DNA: TGTGCCAGCAGCCGGGGAAGGACTGAAGCTTTCTTT; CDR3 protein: CASSRGRTEAFF
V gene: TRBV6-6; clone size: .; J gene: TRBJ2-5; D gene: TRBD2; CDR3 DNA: TGTGCCAGCAGTCCAACTAGCGGAGAGACCCAGTACTTC; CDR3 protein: CASSPTSGETQYF
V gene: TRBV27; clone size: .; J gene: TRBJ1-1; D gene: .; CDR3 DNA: TGTGCCAGCAGCCTGAAAGGGGGGGTTGAAGCTTTCTTT; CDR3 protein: CASSLKGGVEAFF
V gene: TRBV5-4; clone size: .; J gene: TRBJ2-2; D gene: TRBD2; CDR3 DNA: TGTGCCAGCAGCTTGGCTACTCATCTGGGACTAGCGGGAACCGGGGAGCTGTTTTTT; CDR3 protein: CASSLATHLGLAGTGELFF